The T cell receptor beta chain under discussion was sequenced for a study of blood T cell repertoires in COVID-19. Study-wide background: Italy, Spain and the United States were the sources of the convalescent and acute COVID-19 samples. The analysed material was cDNA or gDNA that came from T cells, B-cell-depleted T cells, or PBMCs.

The CDR3 covers 13 residues. From germline, CDR1 is SGHTA and CDR2 FQGNSA. The germline V and J ends were trimmed by 8 bases and 3 bases, with 8 bases remaining between them. In the authors' workflow: Quantification of nucleated cells was approximated via reference gene primer amplification. TCRdb's table, derived via immunoSEQ multiplex PCR, lists solely in-frame clones and lacks some. The DNA was the basis for D and trimming; V, J and clone size are from that table. The profile shows 200,000 to 250,000 clones, approximately 81% of them singletons. V usage is TRBV7-2 and J usage is TRBJ1-6; D not certain. This receptor was taken from a man in his forties with acute or convalescent COVID-19. What was sequenced was peripheral blood. The CDR3 protein is CASSIDYNSPLHF. CDR3 sequence (DNA): TGTGCCAGCTCTATTGACTATAATTCACCCCTCCACTTT.